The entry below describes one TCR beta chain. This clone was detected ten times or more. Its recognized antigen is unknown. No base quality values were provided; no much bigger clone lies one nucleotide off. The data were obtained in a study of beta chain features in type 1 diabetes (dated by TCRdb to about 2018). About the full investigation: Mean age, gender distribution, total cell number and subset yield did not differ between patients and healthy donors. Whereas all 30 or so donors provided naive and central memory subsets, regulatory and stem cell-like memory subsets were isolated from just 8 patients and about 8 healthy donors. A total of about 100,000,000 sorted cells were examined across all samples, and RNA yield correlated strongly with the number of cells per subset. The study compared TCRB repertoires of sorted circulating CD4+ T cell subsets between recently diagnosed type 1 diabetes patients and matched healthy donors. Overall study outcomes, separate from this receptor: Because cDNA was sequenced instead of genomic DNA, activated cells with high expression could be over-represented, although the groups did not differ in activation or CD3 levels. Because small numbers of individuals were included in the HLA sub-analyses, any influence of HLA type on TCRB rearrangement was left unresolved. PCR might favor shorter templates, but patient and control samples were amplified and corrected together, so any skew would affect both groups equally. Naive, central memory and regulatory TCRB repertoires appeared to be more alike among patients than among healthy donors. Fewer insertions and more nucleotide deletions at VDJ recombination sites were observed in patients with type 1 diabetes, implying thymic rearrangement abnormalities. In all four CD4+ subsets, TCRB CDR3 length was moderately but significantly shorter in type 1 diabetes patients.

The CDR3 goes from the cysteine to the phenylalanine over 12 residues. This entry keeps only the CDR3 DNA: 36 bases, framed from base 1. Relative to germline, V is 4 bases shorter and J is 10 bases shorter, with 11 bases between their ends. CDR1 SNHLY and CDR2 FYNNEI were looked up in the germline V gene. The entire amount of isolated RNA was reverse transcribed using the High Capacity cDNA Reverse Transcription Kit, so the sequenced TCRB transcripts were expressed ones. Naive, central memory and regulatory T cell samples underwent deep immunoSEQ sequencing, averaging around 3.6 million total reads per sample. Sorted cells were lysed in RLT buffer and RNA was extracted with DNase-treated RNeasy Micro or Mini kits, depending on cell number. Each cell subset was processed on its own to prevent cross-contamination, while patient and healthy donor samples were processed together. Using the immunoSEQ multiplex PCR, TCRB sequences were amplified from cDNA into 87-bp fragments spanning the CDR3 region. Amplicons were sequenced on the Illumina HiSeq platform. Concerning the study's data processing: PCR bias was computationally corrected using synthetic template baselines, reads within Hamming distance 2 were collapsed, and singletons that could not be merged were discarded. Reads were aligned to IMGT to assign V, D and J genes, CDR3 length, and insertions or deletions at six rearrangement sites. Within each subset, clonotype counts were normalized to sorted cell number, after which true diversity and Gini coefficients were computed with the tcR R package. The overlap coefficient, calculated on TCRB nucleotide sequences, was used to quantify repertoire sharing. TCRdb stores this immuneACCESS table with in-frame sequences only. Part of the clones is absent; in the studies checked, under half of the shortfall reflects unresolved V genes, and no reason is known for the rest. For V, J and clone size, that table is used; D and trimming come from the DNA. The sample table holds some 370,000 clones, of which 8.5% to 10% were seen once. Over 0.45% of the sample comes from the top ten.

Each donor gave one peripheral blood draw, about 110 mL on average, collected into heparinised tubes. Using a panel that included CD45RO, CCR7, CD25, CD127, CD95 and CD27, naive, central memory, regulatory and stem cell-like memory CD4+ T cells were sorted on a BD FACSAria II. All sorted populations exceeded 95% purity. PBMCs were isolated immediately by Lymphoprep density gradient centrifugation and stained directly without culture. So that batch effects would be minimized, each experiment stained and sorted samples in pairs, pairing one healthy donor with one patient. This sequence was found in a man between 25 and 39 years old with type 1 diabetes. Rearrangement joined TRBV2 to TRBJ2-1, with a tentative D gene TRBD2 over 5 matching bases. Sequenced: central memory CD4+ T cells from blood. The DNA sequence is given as TGTGCCAGCAGTGGGGAGTCACGAGAGCAGTTCTTC. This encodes CASSGESREQFF. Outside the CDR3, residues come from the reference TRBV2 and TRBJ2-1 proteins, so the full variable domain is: EPEVTQTPSHQVTQMGQEVILRCVPISNHLYFYWYRQILGQKVEFLVSFYNNEISEKSEIFDDQFSVERPDGSNFTLKIRSTKLEDSAMYFCASSGESREQFFGPGTRLTVL.